This TCR beta chain was captured in a study of cytomegalovirus exposure and HLA in healthy donors. Study at large: Genotyping of roughly 400 donors showed that about 83% belonged to the Caucasian-associated ancestry cluster. Study outcomes and limitations: TCR beta V segments were, for the most part, productive about 87% or about 30% of the time in an earlier analysis. In a later analysis, a missense DCLRE1C variant was linked to TCR beta V- and J-gene trimming. TCR sequences were mostly rare, though some public TCRs occurred in many donors.

From germline, CDR1 is SGHRS and CDR2 YFSETQ. CDR3 length equals 16 residues. V lost 4 bases and J lost 6, with 19 bases in between. With respect to this clone: What it recognizes is unknown. The sample contains more than one DNA sequence encoding this CDR3.

Primers: 60 Vbeta forward and 13 Jbeta reverse. Repertoires were generated with immunoSEQ multiplex PCR, while TCRdb's copy carries only in-frame clones and drops some. The table has under 250,000 clones, more than 70% seen once. This TCR was sampled from a boy aged 10-17 years in good health and CMV-seronegative. V and J are TRBV5-1 and TRBJ1-4; D is unclear. The sample comprised PBMCs. In DNA, the CDR3 is TGCGCCAGCAGCCGGACGGGGAGCAACGGGGATGAAAAACTGTTTTTT. Protein sequence: CASSRTGSNGDEKLFF.